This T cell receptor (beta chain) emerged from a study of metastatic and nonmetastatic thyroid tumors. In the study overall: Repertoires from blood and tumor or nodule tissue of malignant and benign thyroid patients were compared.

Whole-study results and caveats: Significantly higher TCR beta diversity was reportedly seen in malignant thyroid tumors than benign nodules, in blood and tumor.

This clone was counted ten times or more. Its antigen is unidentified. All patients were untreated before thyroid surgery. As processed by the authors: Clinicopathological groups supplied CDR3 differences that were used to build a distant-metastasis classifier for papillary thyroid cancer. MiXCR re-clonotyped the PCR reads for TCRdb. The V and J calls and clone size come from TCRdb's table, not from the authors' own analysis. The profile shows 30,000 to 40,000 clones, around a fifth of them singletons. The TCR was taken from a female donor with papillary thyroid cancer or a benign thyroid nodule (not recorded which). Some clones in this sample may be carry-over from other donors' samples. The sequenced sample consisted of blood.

The chain's CDR3 is CASSLSSNTEAFF. The CDR3 nucleotides read TGTGCCAGCAGCTTATCATCGAACACTGAAGCTTTCTTT. This chain joins TRBV7-3 and TRBJ1-1; D is undetermined. This CDR3 contains 13 residues. Per germline, CDR1 SGHTA and CDR2 FQGTGA. V was trimmed by 2 bases and J by 1 base, leaving 5 bases between them.